A selection of T cell receptor beta chains follows, all from one sample in a study of cytomegalovirus exposure and HLA in healthy donors. Repertoires were generated with immunoSEQ multiplex PCR, while TCRdb's copy carries only in-frame clones and drops some. The sample carries around 130,000 clones, approximately 78% recorded once. The specimen sequenced was PBMCs. All receptors come from a woman in her forties in good health and CMV-seropositive. Both conserved end residues are part of each CDR3. Fields, in order: J gene, clone size, V gene, CDR3 protein. Not every row has a clone size; where given, it reads once, few, many or a size class.

j_call: TRBJ2-3
clone_size: .
v_call: TRBV7-2
cdr3_aa: CASPPGAGVIDTQYF

j_call: TRBJ2-7
clone_size: .
v_call: TRBV19
cdr3_aa: CASSIGGIGTYEQYF

j_call: TRBJ2-5
clone_size: .
v_call: TRBV28
cdr3_aa: CASRDNRWTQYF

j_call: TRBJ1-3
clone_size: .
v_call: TRBV19
cdr3_aa: CASSAGTASSGNTIYF

j_call: .
clone_size: .
v_call: TRBV6-1
cdr3_aa: CASRFWGYEQYF

j_call: TRBJ2-1
clone_size: .
v_call: TRBV7-2
cdr3_aa: CASSLGQGSYNEQFF

j_call: TRBJ1-2
clone_size: .
v_call: TRBV9
cdr3_aa: CASSAGGLRVANYGYTF

j_call: TRBJ2-3
clone_size: .
v_call: TRBV10-2
cdr3_aa: CASTTGGPADTQYF

j_call: TRBJ2-1
clone_size: .
v_call: TRBV9
cdr3_aa: CASSVAGTVNEQFF

j_call: TRBJ1-1
clone_size: .
v_call: TRBV7-3
cdr3_aa: CASAKRRDSTEAFF

j_call: TRBJ1-1
clone_size: .
v_call: TRBV10-3
cdr3_aa: CAISEPGQGALTEAFF

j_call: TRBJ1-4
clone_size: .
v_call: TRBV19
cdr3_aa: CASSTDRALMANEKLFF

j_call: TRBJ1-1
clone_size: few
v_call: TRBV6-1
cdr3_aa: CASMIRTGMNTEAFF

j_call: TRBJ2-1
clone_size: .
v_call: TRBV7-3
cdr3_aa: CASSLERAAYNEQFF

j_call: TRBJ1-1
clone_size: .
v_call: TRBV9
cdr3_aa: CASSVGTGWTEAFF

j_call: TRBJ1-3
clone_size: few
v_call: TRBV5-1
cdr3_aa: CASSLMSLGQNSGNTIYF

j_call: TRBJ2-7
clone_size: .
v_call: TRBV7-8
cdr3_aa: CASSSLAAGTGWGEQYF

j_call: TRBJ2-7
clone_size: .
v_call: TRBV28
cdr3_aa: CASSLSGTGEWEQYF

j_call: TRBJ2-7
clone_size: .
v_call: TRBV28
cdr3_aa: CASRQGRAYEQYF

j_call: TRBJ2-1
clone_size: .
v_call: TRBV14
cdr3_aa: CASSQEPGGLYNEQFF

j_call: .
clone_size: .
v_call: TRBV6-1
cdr3_aa: CASSESMGHSYEQYF

j_call: TRBJ2-1
clone_size: once
v_call: TRBV21-1
cdr3_aa: CASSKGGQDSYNEQFF

j_call: TRBJ1-1
clone_size: .
v_call: TRBV27
cdr3_aa: CASRSFTEAFF

j_call: TRBJ2-2
clone_size: few
v_call: TRBV6-5
cdr3_aa: CASSYWTGVTGELFF

j_call: TRBJ1-5
clone_size: once
v_call: TRBV19
cdr3_aa: CASSPDSNQPQHF

j_call: TRBJ2-3
clone_size: few
v_call: TRBV5-1
cdr3_aa: CASSLARGTGGPDTQYF

j_call: TRBJ1-5
clone_size: .
v_call: TRBV5-4
cdr3_aa: CASRQGLDSNQPQHF

j_call: TRBJ2-1
clone_size: .
v_call: TRBV7-9
cdr3_aa: CASSSEKPEFF

j_call: TRBJ2-7
clone_size: .
v_call: TRBV7-9
cdr3_aa: CASSSTTSGRAEQYF

j_call: TRBJ2-1
clone_size: .
v_call: TRBV14
cdr3_aa: CASSPGYNEQFF

j_call: TRBJ2-5
clone_size: .
v_call: TRBV11-2
cdr3_aa: CASSSGSGGETQYF

j_call: TRBJ2-1
clone_size: .
v_call: TRBV7-3
cdr3_aa: CASSLAILAEQFF

j_call: TRBJ2-5
clone_size: .
v_call: TRBV2
cdr3_aa: CASSSLAGQKTQYF

j_call: TRBJ2-1
clone_size: .
v_call: TRBV27
cdr3_aa: CASSLSRGEGEQFF

j_call: TRBJ2-5
clone_size: .
v_call: TRBV5-1
cdr3_aa: CASSSAAVQETQYF

j_call: TRBJ1-1
clone_size: few
v_call: TRBV2
cdr3_aa: CASSVSGYTEAFF

j_call: TRBJ2-5
clone_size: .
v_call: TRBV6-1
cdr3_aa: CASSGAGGQETQYF

j_call: TRBJ2-1
clone_size: .
v_call: TRBV10-3
cdr3_aa: CAISKITRTGNYNEQFF

j_call: TRBJ2-3
clone_size: .
v_call: TRBV10-3
cdr3_aa: CAIRETETSTDTQYF

j_call: TRBJ2-7
clone_size: .
v_call: TRBV29-1
cdr3_aa: CSATWTSFSEQYF